The 11 T cell receptor beta chains listed next were all sequenced from one sample in a study of control samples from healthy donors and cancer patients. Here immunoSEQ multiplex PCR was the method, and the copy in TCRdb shows in-frame clones only, minus some. The sample records around 42,000 clones, 75% to 90% being singletons. Sequencing input: blood. These receptors were obtained from a man aged 55 to 70 in good health.

The chain couples TRBV27 to TRBJ1-1; D is undetermined. This CDR3 is built from 14 residues. Germline values: CDR1 MNHEY, CDR2 SMNVEV (reference sequence). Trimming pared 0 bases from V and 1 base from J, leaving 6 bases between. CDR3: CASSLSGGNTEAFF. The CDR3 bases are TGTGCCAGCAGTTTATCAGGAGGGAACACTGAAGCTTTCTTT.

The chain joins TRBV4-2 to TRBJ2-2; TRBD1 matches at 7 bases. The CDR3 totals 12 residues. Germline values: CDR1 LGHNA, CDR2 YNFKEQ. Unmatched junction bases numbered 1, after V lost 8 bases and J lost 4 bases. CDR3 coding DNA: TGTGCCAGCTCAGGGGGCACCGGGGAGCTGTTTTTT. As protein: CASSGGTGELFF.

The chain recombines TRBV19 with TRBJ2-1, with a tentative D call TRBD2 (6 bases). Between the trimmed V and J ends, which lost 4 bases and 7 bases, there was a span of 23 bases. Germline V gene data show CDR1 as LNHDA and CDR2 as SQIVND (reference sequence). This CDR3 spans 17 amino acids. The CDR3 coding sequence is TGTGCCAGTAGTAGCCCCAAGGAGGGCGGGAAAGTGAATGAGCAGTTCTTC. Translation gives CASSSPKEGGKVNEQFF.

The V and J genes are TRBV2 and TRBJ1-5; D remains unclear. Germline CDR1 SNHLY, CDR2 FYNNEI. The CDR3 covers 14 residues. V lost 2 bases to trimming and J lost 1 base, with 6 bases between them. The CDR3 reads CASSEIFSNQPQHF. As DNA, the CDR3 is TGTGCCAGCAGTGAAATCTTCAGCAATCAGCCCCAGCATTTT. The entire variable domain, with the rest obtained from reference TRBV2 and TRBJ1-5, is as follows: EPEVTQTPSHQVTQMGQEVILRCVPISNHLYFYWYRQILGQKVEFLVSFYNNEISEKSEIFDDQFSVERPDGSNFTLKIRSTKLEDSAMYFCASSEIFSNQPQHFGDGTRLSIL.

V usage is TRBV19 and J usage is TRBJ1-5, with D perhaps TRBD1 (5 bases). This CDR3 has 16 amino acids. V dropped 4 bases and J dropped 3 bases, with 16 bases sitting between them. Per the germline V gene, CDR1 is LNHDA and CDR2 is SQIVND (reference sequence). The DNA of the CDR3 is TGTGCCAGTAGTAAGAGGTTGGGGACTCTCAATCAGCCCCAGCATTTT. This codes for CASSKRLGTLNQPQHF.

The count of this clone is one. The CDR3 bases are TGTGCCAGCAGCCAAGGTGAAGGGGAGCAGTTCTTC. Residues: CASSQGEGEQFF. The chain has TRBV4-2 and TRBJ2-1; no definite D call. Trimming left V 1 base short and J 10 bases short, with 8 bases between. Germline V gene data show CDR1 as LGHNA and CDR2 as YNFKEQ. CDR3 size: 12 residues.

This chain connects TRBV6-2 or TRBV6-3 to TRBJ1-1; perhaps TRBD1 as D (6 bases). This CDR3 region has 16 residues. The V gene lost 4 bases and the J gene lost 1 base, with 16 bases spanning the gap. Germline-derived CDR1 and CDR2 are MNHEY and SVGEGT. DNA for the CDR3: TGTGCCAGCAGTTCTACTGGAGGGACAAGGAACACTGAAGCTTTCTTT. It is translated as CASSSTGGTRNTEAFF.

This clone has only a few counts. CDR3 protein: CASSPDNLGELFF. The CDR3 coding sequence is TGTGCCAGCTCACCAGATAATCTCGGGGAGCTGTTTTTT. The chain is built from TRBV18 and TRBJ2-2, with D hard to call. V lost 2 bases, J lost 7 bases, and 8 bases lay in between. Germline loops: CDR1 KGHSH, CDR2 LQKENI. This CDR3 is built from 13 residues.

The chain uses TRBV5-1 and TRBJ2-7; D is unclear. The V and J ends lost 1 base and 3 bases respectively, with 11 bases between them. The CDR3 length is 14 residues. The germline CDR1 and CDR2 sequences are SGHRS and YFSETQ. CDR3 bases: TGCGCCAGCAGCTTGAATTTGGCAGGCTACGAGCAGTACTTC. This sequence encodes CASSLNLAGYEQYF.

This clone occurred once. V and J are TRBV5-4 and TRBJ2-5, with TRBD1 identical over 11 bases. Losses at the gene ends were 6 bases for V and 1 base for J; bases not matched to a gene: 8. The CDR3 runs 16 residues. CDR1 SGHNT and CDR2 YYREEE come from the germline V gene (reference sequence). This CDR3 reads CASKWFGTGGQETQYF. CDR3 DNA: TGTGCCAGCAAATGGTTCGGGACAGGGGGCCAAGAGACCCAGTACTTC.

With regard to this clone: The junction departs from germline at one end; a sequencing error may be responsible. The V call is TRBV5-4, the J call TRBJ1-4; 7 bases map to TRBD1. Germline V lookup: CDR1 SGHNT, CDR2 YYREEE (reference sequence). This CDR3 spans 17 amino acids. The CDR3 region is CVSSRGGRQGSNEKLFF. The CDR3 region has the DNA TGTGTCAGCAGTCGTGGCGGGAGACAGGGCTCTAATGAAAAACTGTTTTTT.